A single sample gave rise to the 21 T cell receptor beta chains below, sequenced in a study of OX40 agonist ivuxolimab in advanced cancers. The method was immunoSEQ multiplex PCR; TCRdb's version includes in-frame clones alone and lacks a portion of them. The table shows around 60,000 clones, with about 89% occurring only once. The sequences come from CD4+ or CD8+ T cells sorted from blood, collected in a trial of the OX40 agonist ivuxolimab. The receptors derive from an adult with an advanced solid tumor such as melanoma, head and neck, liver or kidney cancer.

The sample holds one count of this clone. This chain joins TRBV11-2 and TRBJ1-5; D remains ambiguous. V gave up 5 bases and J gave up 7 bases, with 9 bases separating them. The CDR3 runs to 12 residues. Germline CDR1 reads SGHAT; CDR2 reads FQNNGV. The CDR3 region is CASSHYGQPQHF. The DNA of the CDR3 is TGTGCCAGCAGCCATTACGGGCAGCCCCAGCATTTT. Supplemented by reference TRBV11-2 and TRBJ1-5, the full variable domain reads EAGVAQSPRYKIIEKRQSVAFWCNPISGHATLYWYQQILGQGPKLLIQFQNNGVVDDSQLPKDRFSAERLKGVDSTLKIQPAKLEDSAVYLCASSHYGQPQHFGDGTRLSIL.

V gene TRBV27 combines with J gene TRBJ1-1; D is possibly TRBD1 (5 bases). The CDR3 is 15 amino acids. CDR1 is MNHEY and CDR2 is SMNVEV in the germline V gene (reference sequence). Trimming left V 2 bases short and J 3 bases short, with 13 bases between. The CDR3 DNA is TGTGCCAGCAGTTTACAGGGACTCGTTGACACTGAAGCTTTCTTT. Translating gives CASSLQGLVDTEAFF.

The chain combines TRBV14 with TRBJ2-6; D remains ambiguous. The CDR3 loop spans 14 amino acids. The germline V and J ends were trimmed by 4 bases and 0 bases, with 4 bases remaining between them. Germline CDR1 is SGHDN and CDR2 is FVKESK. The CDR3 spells CASSRRSGANVLTF. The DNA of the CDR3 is TGTGCCAGCAGCCGGCGCTCTGGGGCCAACGTCCTGACTTTC.

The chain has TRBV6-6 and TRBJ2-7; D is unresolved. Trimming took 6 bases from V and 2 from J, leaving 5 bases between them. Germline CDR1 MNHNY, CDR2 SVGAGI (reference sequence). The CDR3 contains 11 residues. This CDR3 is CASRTTYEQYF. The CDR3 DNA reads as TGTGCCAGCAGGACAACCTACGAGCAGTACTTC.

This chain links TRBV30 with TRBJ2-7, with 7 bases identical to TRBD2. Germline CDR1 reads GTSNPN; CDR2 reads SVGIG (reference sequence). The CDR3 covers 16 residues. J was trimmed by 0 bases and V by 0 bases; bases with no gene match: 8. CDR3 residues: CAWSVRGGVSSYEQYF. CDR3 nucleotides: TGTGCCTGGAGTGTACGGGGAGGGGTGAGCTCCTACGAGCAGTACTTC.

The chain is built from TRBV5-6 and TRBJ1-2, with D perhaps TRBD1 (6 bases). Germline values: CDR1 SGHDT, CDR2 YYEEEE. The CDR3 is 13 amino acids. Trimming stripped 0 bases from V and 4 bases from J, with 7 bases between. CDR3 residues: CASSLEGGYGYTF. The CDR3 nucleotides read TGTGCCAGCAGCTTGGAAGGGGGCTATGGCTACACCTTC. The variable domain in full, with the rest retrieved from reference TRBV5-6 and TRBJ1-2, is DAGVTQSPTHLIKTRGQQVTLRCSPKSGHDTVSWYQQALGQGPQFIFQYYEEEERQRGNFPDRFSGHQFPNYSSELNVNALLLGDSALYLCASSLEGGYGYTFGSGTRLTVV.

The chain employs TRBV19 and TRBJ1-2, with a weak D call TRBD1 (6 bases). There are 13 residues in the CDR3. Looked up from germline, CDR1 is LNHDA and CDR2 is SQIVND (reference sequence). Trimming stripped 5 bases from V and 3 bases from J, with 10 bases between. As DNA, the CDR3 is TGTGCCAGTAGTTACAGGGATTACTATGGCTACACCTTC. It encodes CASSYRDYYGYTF.

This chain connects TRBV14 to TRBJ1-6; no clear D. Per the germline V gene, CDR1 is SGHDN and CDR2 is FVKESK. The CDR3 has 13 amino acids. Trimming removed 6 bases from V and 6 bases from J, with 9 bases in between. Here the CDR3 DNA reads TGTGCCAGCAGTCTGAACTTTAATTCACCCCTCCACTTT. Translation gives CASSLNFNSPLHF.

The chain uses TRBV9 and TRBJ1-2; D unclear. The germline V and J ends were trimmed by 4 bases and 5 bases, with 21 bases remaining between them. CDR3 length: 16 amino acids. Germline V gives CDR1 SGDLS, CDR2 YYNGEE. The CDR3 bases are TGTGCCAGCAGCCCCCCCGACGATTACCCCAGGTATGGCTACACCTTC. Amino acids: CASSPPDDYPRYGYTF.

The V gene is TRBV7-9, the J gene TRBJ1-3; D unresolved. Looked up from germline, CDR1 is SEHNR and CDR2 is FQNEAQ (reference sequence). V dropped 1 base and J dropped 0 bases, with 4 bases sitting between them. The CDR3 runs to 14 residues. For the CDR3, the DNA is TGTGCCAGCAGCTTAGAGAGCTCTGGAAACACCATATATTTT. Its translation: CASSLESSGNTIYF.

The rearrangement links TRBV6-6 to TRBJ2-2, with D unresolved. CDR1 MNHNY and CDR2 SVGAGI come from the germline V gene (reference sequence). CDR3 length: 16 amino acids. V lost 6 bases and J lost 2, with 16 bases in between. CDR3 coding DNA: TGTGCCAGCAGCAATAGACTGAGCCGAAACACCGGGGAGCTGTTTTTT. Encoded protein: CASSNRLSRNTGELFF.

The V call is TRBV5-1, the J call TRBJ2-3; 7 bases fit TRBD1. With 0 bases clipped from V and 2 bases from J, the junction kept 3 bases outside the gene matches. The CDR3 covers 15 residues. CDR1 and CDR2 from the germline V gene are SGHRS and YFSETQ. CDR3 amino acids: CASSLEGGLTDTQYF. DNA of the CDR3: TGCGCCAGCAGCTTGGAAGGGGGCCTCACAGATACGCAGTATTTT.

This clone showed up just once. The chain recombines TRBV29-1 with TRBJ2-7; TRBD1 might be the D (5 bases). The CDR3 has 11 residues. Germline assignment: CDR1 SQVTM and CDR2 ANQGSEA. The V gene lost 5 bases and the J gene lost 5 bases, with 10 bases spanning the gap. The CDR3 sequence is CSVRAGNEQYF. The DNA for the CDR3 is TGCAGCGTTCGGGCAGGGAACGAGCAGTACTTC.

CDR3 region: CASSFQGAYEQYF. Written as DNA, the CDR3 is TGTGCCAGCAGCTTCCAGGGTGCCTACGAGCAGTACTTC. The V gene is TRBV7-2, the J gene TRBJ2-7; tentative D call: TRBD1 (5 bases). CDR3 length: 13 amino acids. V lost 3 bases and J 2 bases, leaving 8 bases between the germline ends. Germline lookup yields CDR1 SGHTA and CDR2 FQGNSA.

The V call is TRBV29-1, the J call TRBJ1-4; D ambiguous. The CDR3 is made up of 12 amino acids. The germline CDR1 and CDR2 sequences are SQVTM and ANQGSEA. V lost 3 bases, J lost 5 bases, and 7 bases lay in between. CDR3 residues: CSVELRNEKLFF. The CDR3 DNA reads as TGCAGCGTTGAGTTAAGAAATGAAAAACTGTTTTTT.

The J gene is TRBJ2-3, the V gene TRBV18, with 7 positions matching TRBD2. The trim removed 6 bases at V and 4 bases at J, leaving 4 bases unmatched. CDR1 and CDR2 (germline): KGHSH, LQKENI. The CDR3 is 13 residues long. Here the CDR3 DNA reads TGTGCCAGCTCCGGGACTACAGCAGATACGCAGTATTTT. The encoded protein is CASSGTTADTQYF.

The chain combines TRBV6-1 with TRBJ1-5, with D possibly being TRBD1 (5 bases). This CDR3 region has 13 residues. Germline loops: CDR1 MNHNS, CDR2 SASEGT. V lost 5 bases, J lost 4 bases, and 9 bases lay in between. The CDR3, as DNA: TGTGCCAGCAGTTATGGGGGGAATCAGCCCCAGCATTTT. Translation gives CASSYGGNQPQHF.

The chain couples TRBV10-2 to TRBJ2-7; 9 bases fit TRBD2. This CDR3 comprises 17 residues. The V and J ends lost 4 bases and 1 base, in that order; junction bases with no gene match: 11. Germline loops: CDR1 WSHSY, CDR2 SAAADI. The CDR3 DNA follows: TGCGCCAGCAGTGGAGAGACCTCGACTAGCGGTTCCTACGAGCAGTACTTC. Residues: CASSGETSTSGSYEQYF.

CDR3 amino acids: CASRGDSGNTIYF. CDR3 nucleotides: TGTGCCAGCAGGGGGGACAGTGGAAACACCATATATTTT. This chain links TRBV27 with TRBJ1-3; 7 bases are a match to TRBD1. The J segment lost 3 bases and the V segment lost 6 bases, leaving 2 bases of the junction unmatched. The CDR3 consists of 13 residues. In germline, CDR1 is MNHEY, CDR2 SMNVEV (reference sequence).

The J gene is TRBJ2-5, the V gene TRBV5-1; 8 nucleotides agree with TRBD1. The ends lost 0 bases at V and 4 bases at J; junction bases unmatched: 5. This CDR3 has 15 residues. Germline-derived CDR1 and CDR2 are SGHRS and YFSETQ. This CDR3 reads CASSLDPGGAETQYF. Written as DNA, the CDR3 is TGCGCCAGCAGCTTGGACCCAGGGGGCGCAGAGACCCAGTACTTC.

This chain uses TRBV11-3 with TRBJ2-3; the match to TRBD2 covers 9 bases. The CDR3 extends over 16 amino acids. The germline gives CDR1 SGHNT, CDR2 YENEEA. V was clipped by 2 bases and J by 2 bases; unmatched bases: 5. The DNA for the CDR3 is TGTGCCAGCAGCTTATACGGCGGGGGGGTCACAGATACGCAGTATTTT. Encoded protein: CASSLYGGGVTDTQYF.